Listed here are 4 T cell receptor beta chains from one sample, sequenced in a study of cytomegalovirus exposure and HLA in healthy donors. PCR involved 60 Vbeta and 13 Jbeta primers. The repertoire was sequenced with immunoSEQ multiplex PCR; TCRdb's copy has only in-frame clones and lacks some. This table has 100,000 or so clones, 65% to 85% appearing once. Input material: PBMCs. The origin of the receptors is a man between 18 and 35 years old in good health and CMV-seronegative.

The chain combines TRBV25-1 with TRBJ1-1, with TRBD1 identical over 12 bases. The CDR3 is 17 residues long. J lost 1 base, V lost 4 bases, and 7 bases had no gene match. Germline CDR1 reads MGHDK; CDR2 reads SYGVNS. The CDR3 sequence: CASSGPGTGGANTEAFF. CDR3 DNA sequence: TGTGCCAGCAGTGGACCCGGGACAGGGGGCGCGAACACTGAAGCTTTCTTT.

V and J are TRBV28 and TRBJ2-7; D is unclear. Germline loops: CDR1 MDHEN, CDR2 SYDVKM. The V end lost 5 bases, the J end lost 4 bases, and 9 bases lay between the germline ends. There are 12 residues in the CDR3. CDR3 sequence: CASSARIYEQYF. CDR3 DNA sequence: TGTGCCAGCAGTGCCAGGATATACGAGCAGTACTTC.

The chain uses TRBV27 and TRBJ2-7, with 9 bases that match TRBD1. The CDR3 length is 16 residues. Germline loops: CDR1 MNHEY, CDR2 SMNVEV (reference sequence). V trimming: 2 bases; J trimming: 0 bases; junction bases outside the gene matches: 5. The DNA of the CDR3 is TGTGCCAGCAGTTTACACACGGGACAGGGCTCCTACGAGCAGTACTTC. It specifies CASSLHTGQGSYEQYF.

The chain recombines TRBV19 with TRBJ1-5, with D unclear. CDR1 and CDR2 (germline): LNHDA, SQIVND (reference sequence). V was trimmed by 7 bases and J by 5 bases, leaving 18 bases between them. The CDR3 totals 15 residues. CDR3 coding DNA: TGTGCCAGTAACCCACCGAACTACGGGTATCAGCCCCAGCATTTT. Translating gives CASNPPNYGYQPQHF.